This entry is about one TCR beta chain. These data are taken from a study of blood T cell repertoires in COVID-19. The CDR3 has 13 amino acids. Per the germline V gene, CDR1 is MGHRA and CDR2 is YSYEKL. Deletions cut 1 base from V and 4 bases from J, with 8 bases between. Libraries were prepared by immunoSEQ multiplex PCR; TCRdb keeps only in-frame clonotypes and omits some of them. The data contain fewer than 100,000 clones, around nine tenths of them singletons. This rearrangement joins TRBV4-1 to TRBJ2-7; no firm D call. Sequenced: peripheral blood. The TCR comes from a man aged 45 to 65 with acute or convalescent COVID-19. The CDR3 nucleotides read TGCGCCAGCAGCCAAGGACTCGGATACGAGCAGTACTTC. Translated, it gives CASSQGLGYEQYF.